These T cell receptor beta chains were read from a single sample in a study of post-analysis software for immune sequencing data. TCRdb ran MiXCR on the PCR reads and lists one entry per CDR3 protein. The data hold about 760,000 distinct CDR3 sequences, with 25% to 30% observed a single time. Material for sequencing was blood. These receptors all come from a girl aged 5-17 years with multiple sclerosis. The CDR3 runs from the conserved cysteine through the conserved F or W. Each record gives: J gene, V gene, D gene, CDR3 protein. A D gene is named only where the DNA matches it firmly.

j_call: TRBJ2-7; v_call: TRBV20-1; d_call: TRBD1; cdr3_aa: CSARNPGTGYYEQYF
j_call: TRBJ2-1; v_call: TRBV20-1; d_call: TRBD2; cdr3_aa: CSAPRASGNYNEQFF
j_call: TRBJ1-1; v_call: TRBV4-1; d_call: NA; cdr3_aa: CASSQRDSMNTEAFF
j_call: TRBJ1-1; v_call: TRBV10-3; d_call: NA; cdr3_aa: CAIGGTEAFF
j_call: TRBJ2-4; v_call: TRBV7-2; d_call: TRBD1; cdr3_aa: CASGQGALVAKNIQYF
j_call: TRBJ2-3; v_call: TRBV11-2; d_call: NA; cdr3_aa: CASDRGQADTQYF
j_call: TRBJ2-1; v_call: TRBV7-2; d_call: NA; cdr3_aa: CASSKGGPLAISEQFF
j_call: TRBJ1-6; v_call: TRBV12-3/TRBV12-4; d_call: NA; cdr3_aa: CASSVGQDLLGSPLHF
j_call: TRBJ2-3; v_call: TRBV10-1; d_call: NA; cdr3_aa: CASSPDYGEPDTQYF
j_call: TRBJ2-3; v_call: TRBV29-1; d_call: NA; cdr3_aa: CSVQQGDRTDTQYF
j_call: TRBJ2-3; v_call: TRBV6-6; d_call: TRBD2; cdr3_aa: CASSYSSGSGITDTQYF
j_call: TRBJ1-4; v_call: TRBV7-9; d_call: NA; cdr3_aa: CASSLAGEGPEKLFF
j_call: TRBJ2-1; v_call: TRBV9; d_call: NA; cdr3_aa: CASGGKAQFF
j_call: TRBJ1-1; v_call: TRBV7-2; d_call: NA; cdr3_aa: CASSFVQGIAEAFF
j_call: TRBJ2-5; v_call: TRBV9; d_call: NA; cdr3_aa: CASSGSGGRETQYF
j_call: TRBJ1-1; v_call: TRBV9; d_call: NA; cdr3_aa: CASSKGGDTEAFF
j_call: TRBJ2-3; v_call: TRBV5-6; d_call: NA; cdr3_aa: CASSFRSASTDTQYF
j_call: TRBJ2-3; v_call: TRBV7-8; d_call: NA; cdr3_aa: CASSLAPGYVADTQYF
j_call: NA; v_call: TRBV20-1; d_call: NA; cdr3_aa: CSSSLEGGETQYF
j_call: TRBJ2-7; v_call: TRBV7-8; d_call: NA; cdr3_aa: CASSLAPGRGLFEQYF
j_call: TRBJ1-1; v_call: TRBV3-1; d_call: NA; cdr3_aa: CASSQDRSTEAFF
j_call: TRBJ2-2; v_call: TRBV7-2; d_call: TRBD2; cdr3_aa: CASSLATSGDTGELFF
j_call: TRBJ2-3; v_call: TRBV11-2; d_call: NA; cdr3_aa: CASSLTGGTSTDTQYF
j_call: TRBJ2-1; v_call: TRBV25-1; d_call: TRBD1; cdr3_aa: CASRPTGGSGNEQFF
j_call: TRBJ2-5; v_call: TRBV20-1; d_call: NA; cdr3_aa: CSGRLQETQYF
j_call: TRBJ2-1; v_call: TRBV5-1; d_call: TRBD2; cdr3_aa: CASSEPGGFEQFF
j_call: TRBJ2-7; v_call: TRBV11-2; d_call: NA; cdr3_aa: CASSRDSTPGGYEQYF
j_call: TRBJ2-4; v_call: TRBV29-1; d_call: TRBD2; cdr3_aa: CSVEAERELGKNIQYF
j_call: TRBJ2-1; v_call: TRBV5-1; d_call: TRBD2; cdr3_aa: CASSYLPGTSGRANNEQFF
j_call: TRBJ1-1; v_call: TRBV20-1; d_call: TRBD1; cdr3_aa: CSARADRERGEAFF
j_call: TRBJ1-3; v_call: TRBV7-2; d_call: TRBD1; cdr3_aa: CASSQIPGQGRNTIYF
j_call: TRBJ1-2; v_call: TRBV28; d_call: NA; cdr3_aa: CASVRQEGYGYTF